Listed below are T cell receptor beta chains from one sample, sequenced in a study of T cell changes during pregnancy in multiple sclerosis. Clones were read by immunoSEQ multiplex PCR, and TCRdb kept only the in-frame ones, dropping some. This sample yields 15,000 to 25,000 clones, of which 86% are seen a single time; roughly 6% belongs to the top ten. Sequencing was performed on CD8+ T cells from peripheral blood mononuclear cells, taken in the third trimester of pregnancy. The receptors shown here come from a female donor in good health, enrolled as a control in a pregnancy study. The CDR3 runs from the conserved cysteine through the conserved F or W. Fields, in order: J gene, V gene, D gene, clone size, CDR3 protein, CDR3 DNA. D genes are given only for firm matches. Where a row states a size, it is once, few, many or the class of an expanded clone; other rows omit it.

>TRBJ1-5|TRBV7-9|NA|NA
CASSSPGGGQPQHF
TGTGCCAGCAGCAGCCCGGGGGGGGGTCAGCCCCAGCATTTT
>TRBJ1-2|TRBV6-5|NA|NA
CASSYGSGQFYGYTF
TGTGCCAGCAGTTACGGGAGTGGGCAGTTCTATGGCTACACCTTC
>TRBJ1-1|TRBV27|TRBD1|NA
CASRDRARTEAFF
TGTGCCAGCCGGGACAGGGCAAGGACTGAAGCTTTCTTT
>TRBJ1-2|TRBV10-1|TRBD1|NA
CASTNLPQGADNYGYTF
TGCGCCAGCACCAATCTCCCTCAGGGGGCAGACAACTATGGCTACACCTTC
>TRBJ2-2|TRBV9|NA|once
CASSVGTADTGELFF
TGTGCCAGCAGCGTAGGAACAGCCGACACCGGGGAGCTGTTTTTT
>TRBJ2-2|TRBV5-1|TRBD2|once
CASAGLEGSGELFF
TGCGCCAGCGCGGGACTAGAGGGGTCCGGGGAGCTGTTTTTT
>TRBJ2-7|TRBV4-3|NA|NA
CASSQESLLGGAGYEQYF
TGCGCCAGCAGCCAAGAAAGCCTCCTGGGGGGGGCTGGCTACGAGCAGTACTTC
>TRBJ2-2|TRBV4-3|NA|NA
CASSLDSHTGELFF
TGCGCCAGCAGCCTGGACAGTCACACCGGGGAGCTGTTTTTT
>TRBJ2-7|TRBV9|NA|NA
CASSPSGGYSYEQYF
TGTGCCAGCAGCCCCTCCGGGGGTTACTCCTACGAGCAGTACTTC
>TRBJ2-3|TRBV2|NA|few
CASSELRQGTDTQYF
TGTGCCAGCAGTGAATTGCGACAGGGCACAGATACGCAGTATTTT
>TRBJ1-5|TRBV5-8|NA|few
CASSPTNLNSNQPQHF
TGTGCCAGCAGCCCCACTAACCTCAATAGCAATCAGCCCCAGCATTTT